This TCR beta chain appears in the sequencing data of a study of vaccination effects on CD4 cells after COVID-19. TCRdb keeps only in-frame clones here, not all; method: immunoSEQ multiplex PCR. The sample yields fewer than 40,000 clones, roughly 81% seen once. This clone has a handful of counts. The target antigen is unknown. Germline assignment: CDR1 MNHEY and CDR2 SMNVEV (reference sequence). V was shortened by 6 bases and J by 8 bases, with 16 bases between the two germline ends. CDR3 size: 13 residues. It was after around 10 days of culture that CD4+ T cells were isolated. BNT162b2 vaccine or mRNA-1273 vaccine was given to participants in two doses. Each vaccine recipient was nucleocapsid antibody negative and had no prior SARS-CoV-2 infection.

This rearrangement joins TRBV27 to TRBJ1-2; D unresolved. The sample consisted of CD4+ T cells from PBMCs cultured without peptide, taken after COVID-19 vaccination. The receptor's source is a human donor who received a COVID-19 vaccine. In DNA, the CDR3 is TGTGCCAGCAGCGAAACGCGGAGGTCCGGCTACACCTTC. This sequence encodes CASSETRRSGYTF.